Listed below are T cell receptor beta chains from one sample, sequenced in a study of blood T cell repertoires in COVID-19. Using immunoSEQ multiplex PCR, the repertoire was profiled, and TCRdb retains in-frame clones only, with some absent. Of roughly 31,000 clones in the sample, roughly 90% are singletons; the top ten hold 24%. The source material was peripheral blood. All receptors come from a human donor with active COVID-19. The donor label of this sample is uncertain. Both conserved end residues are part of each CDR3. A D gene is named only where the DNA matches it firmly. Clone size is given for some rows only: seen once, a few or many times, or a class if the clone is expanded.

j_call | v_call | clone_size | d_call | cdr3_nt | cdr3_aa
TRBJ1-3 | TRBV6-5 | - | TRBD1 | TGTGCCAGCGCCTCACAGGGGGCTCCTGGAAACACCATATATTTT | CASASQGAPGNTIYF
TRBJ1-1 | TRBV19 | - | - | TGTGCCACTACATGGGGGGTTTCGGGTACTGAAGCTTTCTTT | CATTWGVSGTEAFF
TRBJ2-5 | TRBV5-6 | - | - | TGTGCCAGCAGCTGGGGGGAGCAAGAGACCCAGTACTTC | CASSWGEQETQYF
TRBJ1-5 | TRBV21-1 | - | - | TGTGCCAGCAGCAACAGGGGGATTGGCAATCAGCCCCAGCATTTT | CASSNRGIGNQPQHF
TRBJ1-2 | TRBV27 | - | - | TGTGCCAGCAGTACAACCTCCGGACTTGGCTACACCTTC | CASSTTSGLGYTF
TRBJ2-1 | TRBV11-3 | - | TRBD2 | TGTGCCAGCAGCAGAAGGACTAGCGGGAGTGGCAATGAGCAGTTCTTC | CASSRRTSGSGNEQFF
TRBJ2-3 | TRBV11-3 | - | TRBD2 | TGTGCCAGCAGCTCGACCGGGAGGAGCGCAGATACGCAGTATTTT | CASSSTGRSADTQYF
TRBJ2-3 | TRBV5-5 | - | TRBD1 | TGTGCCAGCAGATTACAGGGGTCCACAGATACGCAGTATTTT | CASRLQGSTDTQYF
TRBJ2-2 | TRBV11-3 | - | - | TGTGCCAGCAGCTTAGGGGGCGGCGGGGAGCTGTTTTTT | CASSLGGGGELFF
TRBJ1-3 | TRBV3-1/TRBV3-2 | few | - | TGTGCCAGCAGCCAAGATCCGGGATCCTCTGGAAACACCATATATTTT | CASSQDPGSSGNTIYF
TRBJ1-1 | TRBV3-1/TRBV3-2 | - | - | TGTGCCAGCAGCCAAGGATCGCAGAACAAAGCTTTCTTT | CASSQGSQNKAFF
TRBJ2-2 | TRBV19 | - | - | TGTGCCAGTAGCGGTTGGAGGGGGCGCGTTTTGGACACCGGGGAGCTGTTTTTT | CASSGWRGRVLDTGELFF
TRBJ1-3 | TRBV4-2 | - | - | TGTGCCAGCGGCTTGGGGGCACGGTCTGGAAACACCATATATTTT | CASGLGARSGNTIYF
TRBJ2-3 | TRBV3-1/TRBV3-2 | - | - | TGTGCCAGCAGCCAAGAAGTTGGCGGGGCAAGCACAGATACGCAGTATTTT | CASSQEVGGASTDTQYF
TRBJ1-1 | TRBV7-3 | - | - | TGTGCCAGCAGCTTAAGCAGGGTGGCGGAAGCTTTCTTT | CASSLSRVAEAFF
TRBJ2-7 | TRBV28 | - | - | TGTGCCAGCGGTGGGCAGGGCTACGAGCAGTACTTC | CASGGQGYEQYF
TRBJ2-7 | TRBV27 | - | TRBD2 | TGTGCCAGCAGTTTACAAGCGGGAGTCTACGAGCAGTACTTC | CASSLQAGVYEQYF
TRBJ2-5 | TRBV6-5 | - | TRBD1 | TGTGCCAGCAGACAGGGGAAACAAGAGACCCAGTACTTC | CASRQGKQETQYF
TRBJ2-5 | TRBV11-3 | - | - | TGTGCCAGCAGCCCCTTGCGGCAAGAGACCCAGTACTTC | CASSPLRQETQYF
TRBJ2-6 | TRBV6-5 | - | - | TGTGCCAGCAGGAGCACAGACTCTGGGGCCAACGTCCTGACTTTC | CASRSTDSGANVLTF
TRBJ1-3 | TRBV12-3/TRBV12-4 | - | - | TGTGCCAGCAGCGACAGCTCTGGAAACACCATATATTTT | CASSDSSGNTIYF
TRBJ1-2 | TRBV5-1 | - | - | TGCGCCAGCAGCTTGGGTGCCGTGGAGCAAGGCTATGGCTACACCTTC | CASSLGAVEQGYGYTF
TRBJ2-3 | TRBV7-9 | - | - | TGTGCCAGCAGCGGACGGGACTTTCGCACAGATACGCAGTATTTT | CASSGRDFRTDTQYF
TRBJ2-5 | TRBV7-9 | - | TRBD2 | TGTGCCAGCAGCTTAACAGCGGGAGGGCCAGAGACCCAGTACTTC | CASSLTAGGPETQYF
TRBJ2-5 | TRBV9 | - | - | TGTGCCAGCAGCGAACAGGGCTGGGGGGAGACCCAGTACTTC | CASSEQGWGETQYF
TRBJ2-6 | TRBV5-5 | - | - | TGTGCCAGCAGCTTGGTTCCGGGGAGTGGGGCCAACGTCCTGACTTTC | CASSLVPGSGANVLTF
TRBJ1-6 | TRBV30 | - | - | TGTGCCTGGAGTGTATCGGGGGGAGGTTCACCCCTCCACTTT | CAWSVSGGGSPLHF
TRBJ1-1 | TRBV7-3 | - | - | TGTGCCAGCAGCTTAACGAACAGAGCTGAAGCTTTCTTT | CASSLTNRAEAFF
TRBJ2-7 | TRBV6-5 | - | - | TGTGCCAGCAGTTACACCGGGACAATTGCCTACGAGCAGTACTTC | CASSYTGTIAYEQYF
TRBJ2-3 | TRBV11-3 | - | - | TGTGCCAGCAGCGAGCCTTTCACAGATACGCAGTATTTT | CASSEPFTDTQYF
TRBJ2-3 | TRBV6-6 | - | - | TGTGCCGTACTGACTTTTGGCACAGATACGCAGTATTTT | CAVLTFGTDTQYF
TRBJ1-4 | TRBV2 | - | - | TGTGCCAGCAGAGGGGCCTTTGCAACTAATGAAAAACTGTTTTTT | CASRGAFATNEKLFF
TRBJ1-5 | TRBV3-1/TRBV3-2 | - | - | TGTGCCAGCAGCCAAGGGTTAAAGGGAGGCCCCAATCAGCCCCAGCATTTT | CASSQGLKGGPNQPQHF
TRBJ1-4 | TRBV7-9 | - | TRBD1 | TGTGCCAGCAGCCAAGGACAGGGGGCGGGTGAAAAACTGTTTTTT | CASSQGQGAGEKLFF
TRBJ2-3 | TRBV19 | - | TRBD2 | TGTGCCAGTAGTGAAAATCCGGGAGGTCCCACAGATACGCAGTATTTT | CASSENPGGPTDTQYF
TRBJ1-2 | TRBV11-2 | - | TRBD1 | TGTGCCAGCAGCACAAAGTCGACAGGGGGAACGAACACCTTC | CASSTKSTGGTNTF
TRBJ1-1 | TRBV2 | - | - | TGTGCCATGGCGGGGGAAATGAACACTGAAGCTTTCTTT | CAMAGEMNTEAFF
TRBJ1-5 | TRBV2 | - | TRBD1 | TGTGCCAGCAGCCGGGACAGTTTTTTGCATCAGCCCCAGCATTTT | CASSRDSFLHQPQHF
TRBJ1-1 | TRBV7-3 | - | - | TGTGCCAGCAGCCAACAGTCGAACACTGAAGCTTTCTTT | CASSQQSNTEAFF
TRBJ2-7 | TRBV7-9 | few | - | TGTGCCAGCAGCTTTGGGGGGACGGACTACGAGCAGTACTTC | CASSFGGTDYEQYF
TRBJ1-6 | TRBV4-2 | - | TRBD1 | TGTGCCAGCAACGCAGGAGGGGGCCGGAGTTCACCCCTCCACTTT | CASNAGGGRSSPLHF
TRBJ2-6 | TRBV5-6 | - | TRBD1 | TGTGCCAGCAGCTGGGACAGCCTGAGCTCTGGGGCCAACGTCCTGACTTTC | CASSWDSLSSGANVLTF
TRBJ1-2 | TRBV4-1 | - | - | TGCGCCAGCAGCCAATCCACAGGGCTCTATGGCTACACCTTC | CASSQSTGLYGYTF